Listed here are 5 T cell receptor beta chains from one sample, sequenced in a study of T cells in Graves' hyperthyroidism and ophthalmopathy. Amplified TCR beta CDR3 regions derived from RNA transcripts. First-round RT-PCR targeting the TCR CDR3 was performed with the HTBI primer set. TCRdb re-called the multiplex PCR reads through MiXCR, storing one row per CDR3 protein. The table records about 210,000 distinct CDR3 sequences, 17% of them present only once. Source material: blood. These receptors were obtained from a man aged 50 to 59 with Graves' hyperthyroidism.

This rearrangement joins TRBV10-3 to TRBJ2-3; D unclear. Trimming removed 0 bases at V and 1 base at J, with 5 bases between. The CDR3 runs to 14 residues. Germline lookup yields CDR1 ENHRY and CDR2 SYGVKD. CDR3: CAISESSGTDTQYF. DNA of the CDR3: TGTGCCATCAGTGAGTCGAGCGGCACAGATACGCAGTATTTT.

V and J are TRBV10-3 and TRBJ2-3, with TRBD1 matching 10 bases. This CDR3 is built from 16 residues. CDR1 is ENHRY, CDR2 SYGVKD, per germline. Trimming removed 7 bases from V and 3 bases from J; junction bases left unmatched: 10. CDR3 nucleotides: TGTGCCATCACATATCCAGGGGACAGGGGAACAGATACGCAGTATTTT. Amino acids: CAITYPGDRGTDTQYF.

This clonotype was counted only a few times. The chain carries TRBV5-1 and TRBJ2-5; D is perhaps TRBD2 (6 bases). CDR3 length: 14 amino acids. CDR1 SGHRS and CDR2 YFSETQ come from the germline V gene. Trimming removed 3 bases at V and 4 bases at J, with 13 bases between. CDR3 in amino acids: CASSSPGGGETQYF. CDR3 DNA: TGCGCCAGCAGCTCCCCCGGGGGAGGAGAGACCCAGTACTTC. The complete variable domain, with remaining parts taken from reference TRBV5-1 and TRBJ2-5, reads KAGVTQTPRYLIKTRGQQVTLSCSPISGHRSVSWYQQTPGQGLQFLFEYFSETQRNKGNFPGRFSGRQFSNSRSEMNVSTLELGDSALYLCASSSPGGGETQYFGPGTRLLVL.

The chain carries TRBV20-1 and TRBJ2-7; D ambiguous. V was trimmed by 0 bases and J by 0 bases, leaving 12 bases between them. Germline CDR1 and CDR2: DFQATT and SNEGSKA (reference sequence). This CDR3 contains 15 residues. The CDR3 coding sequence is TGCAGTGCTAGAGATCGTGCCGGGCCCTCCTACGAGCAGTACTTC. The encoded protein is CSARDRAGPSYEQYF.

The J gene is TRBJ1-1, the V gene TRBV3-1; maybe TRBD1 (6 bases). V lost 2 bases, J lost 4 bases, and 14 bases lay in between. Germline assignment: CDR1 LGHDT and CDR2 YNNKEL (reference sequence). The CDR3 runs to 15 residues. The DNA for the CDR3 is TGTGCCAGCAGCCAACCACCTACAGGGTCCACTGAAGCTTTCTTT. It translates to CASSQPPTGSTEAFF. Full variable domain (rest looked up from reference TRBV3-1 and TRBJ1-1): DTAVSQTPKYLVTQMGNDKSIKCEQNLGHDTMYWYKQDSKKFLKIMFSYNNKELIINETVPNRFSPKSPDKAHLNLHINSLELGDSAVYFCASSQPPTGSTEAFFGQGTRLTVV.